The rows below give T cell receptor beta chains drawn from one sample of a study of Ad26.COV2.S vaccination and SARS-CoV-2 variants. TCRdb keeps only in-frame clones here, not all; method: immunoSEQ multiplex PCR. This sample has 350,000 to 550,000 clones, with 89% found just once. The sample was peripheral blood, taken in a trial of Ad26.COV2.S vaccine versus placebo. Receptors originate from a person between 18 and 65 years old who received the Ad26.COV2.S COVID-19 vaccine or a placebo. CDR3s include the opening cysteine and the closing phenylalanine or tryptophan. The D gene is left open where the match is weak. Size values are once, few and many counts, or a class for expanded clones, and some rows have none.

d_call: .
v_call: TRBV6-5
j_call: TRBJ1-1
clone_size: few
cdr3_nt: TGTGCCAGCAGTTACCCCGGGGACACTGAAGCTTTCTTT
cdr3_aa: CASSYPGDTEAFF

d_call: TRBD2
v_call: TRBV6-5
j_call: TRBJ2-7
clone_size: .
cdr3_nt: TGTGCCAGCAGCCCAGGACTAGCGGGTACCAAGCAGTACTTC
cdr3_aa: CASSPGLAGTKQYF

d_call: TRBD2
v_call: TRBV5-6
j_call: TRBJ2-7
clone_size: .
cdr3_nt: TGTGCCAGCAGTCGGGGGGGTAGCTCCTACGAGCAGTACTTC
cdr3_aa: CASSRGGSSYEQYF

d_call: .
v_call: TRBV21-1
j_call: TRBJ1-5
clone_size: .
cdr3_nt: TGTGCCAGCAGCAAAGGGGGTGGGCAGGGGGCGACAGACAATCAGCCCCAGCATTTT
cdr3_aa: CASSKGGGQGATDNQPQHF

d_call: .
v_call: TRBV6-5
j_call: TRBJ2-5
clone_size: .
cdr3_nt: TGTGCCAGCAGTTACGTGGGGGGAGAGACCCAGTACTTC
cdr3_aa: CASSYVGGETQYF

d_call: .
v_call: TRBV29-1
j_call: TRBJ2-1
clone_size: .
cdr3_nt: TGCAGCGTTGGGGACCTCCTCCCGAAGAGTTACAATGAGCAGTTCTTC
cdr3_aa: CSVGDLLPKSYNEQFF

d_call: TRBD1
v_call: TRBV19
j_call: TRBJ1-2
clone_size: .
cdr3_nt: TGTGCCAGTAGTTCAGGACAGGGGGCATTTGGCTACACCTTC
cdr3_aa: CASSSGQGAFGYTF

d_call: .
v_call: TRBV5-1
j_call: TRBJ1-3
clone_size: few
cdr3_nt: TGCGCCAGCAGCTTGGGCAGGTCCTCTGGAAACACCATATATTTT
cdr3_aa: CASSLGRSSGNTIYF

d_call: TRBD1
v_call: TRBV4-1
j_call: TRBJ1-5
clone_size: .
cdr3_nt: TGCGCCAGCAGCCAAGATGGGGGAGGGGGCTTCAATCAGCCCCAGCATTTT
cdr3_aa: CASSQDGGGGFNQPQHF

d_call: .
v_call: TRBV5-5
j_call: TRBJ2-7
clone_size: .
cdr3_nt: TGTGCCAGCAGCTTGGATGGAAGACCGATCTACGAGCAGTACTTC
cdr3_aa: CASSLDGRPIYEQYF

d_call: TRBD1
v_call: TRBV5-1
j_call: TRBJ2-5
clone_size: .
cdr3_nt: TGCGCCAGCAGCTGGGGGGACAGGGCTGGGACCCAGTACTTC
cdr3_aa: CASSWGDRAGTQYF

d_call: .
v_call: TRBV4-2
j_call: TRBJ1-1
clone_size: .
cdr3_nt: TGTGCCAGCAGCCATGGTCGTGCAAGGGGGGGCACTGAAGCTTTCTTT
cdr3_aa: CASSHGRARGGTEAFF

d_call: .
v_call: TRBV18
j_call: TRBJ2-4
clone_size: once
cdr3_nt: TGTGCCAGCACTCCGAACACCCCACTGGTGGACATTCAGTACTTC
cdr3_aa: CASTPNTPLVDIQYF

d_call: .
v_call: TRBV11-3
j_call: TRBJ2-1
clone_size: .
cdr3_nt: TGTGCCAGCAGCCCTTTTGAGTCGCCCTACAATGAGCAGTTCTTC
cdr3_aa: CASSPFESPYNEQFF

d_call: .
v_call: TRBV5-1
j_call: TRBJ1-6
clone_size: .
cdr3_nt: TGCGCCAGCAGCTTGGAGCAGGGAGGTTCACCCCTCCACTTT
cdr3_aa: CASSLEQGGSPLHF

d_call: .
v_call: TRBV7-2
j_call: TRBJ2-3
clone_size: .
cdr3_nt: TGTGCCAGCAGCCCCTATGCGGACTTTAATCTAGATACGCAGTATTTT
cdr3_aa: CASSPYADFNLDTQYF

d_call: .
v_call: TRBV6-2/TRBV6-3
j_call: TRBJ1-2
clone_size: .
cdr3_nt: TGTGCCAGCAGTCAGAACACCGGGAGAGATGGCTACACCTTC
cdr3_aa: CASSQNTGRDGYTF

d_call: TRBD1
v_call: TRBV2
j_call: TRBJ1-5
clone_size: .
cdr3_nt: TGTGCCAGCAGCTACCGGGACAGGGGTTCAGGGCCCCAGCATTTT
cdr3_aa: CASSYRDRGSGPQHF

d_call: .
v_call: TRBV27
j_call: TRBJ1-2
clone_size: .
cdr3_nt: TGTGCCAGCAATTCCCTTGCGGGGCCCTATAAGGGCTACACCTTC
cdr3_aa: CASNSLAGPYKGYTF

d_call: .
v_call: TRBV7-9
j_call: TRBJ1-1
clone_size: .
cdr3_nt: TGTGCCAGCAGCTTGTTGGGGGGTAGAACTGAAGCTTTCTTT
cdr3_aa: CASSLLGGRTEAFF

d_call: .
v_call: TRBV28
j_call: TRBJ2-2
clone_size: .
cdr3_nt: TGTGCCAGCAATCTAGGCACTTACGGAAACACCGGGGAGCTGTTTTTT
cdr3_aa: CASNLGTYGNTGELFF

d_call: .
v_call: TRBV5-1
j_call: TRBJ2-5
clone_size: .
cdr3_nt: TGCGCCAGCAGCTTGGTAGGCCAAGGGGAGACCCAGTACTTC
cdr3_aa: CASSLVGQGETQYF

d_call: .
v_call: TRBV7-2
j_call: TRBJ1-1
clone_size: .
cdr3_nt: TGTGCCAGCAGCTTAGTGGAGGGATGGACTGAAGCTTTCTTT
cdr3_aa: CASSLVEGWTEAFF

d_call: .
v_call: TRBV4-1
j_call: TRBJ1-5
clone_size: few
cdr3_nt: TGCGCCAGCAGCCAAAGGGCTTCTGGCAATCAGCCCCAGCATTTT
cdr3_aa: CASSQRASGNQPQHF

d_call: .
v_call: TRBV10-3
j_call: TRBJ2-1
clone_size: once
cdr3_nt: TGTGCCATCAGTCTACAGGGCAATGAGCAGTTCTTC
cdr3_aa: CAISLQGNEQFF

d_call: .
v_call: TRBV3-1/TRBV3-2
j_call: TRBJ2-7
clone_size: .
cdr3_nt: TGTGCCAGCAGCCACCTGCCTCCAGGGTACACCTACGAGCAGTACTTC
cdr3_aa: CASSHLPPGYTYEQYF

d_call: .
v_call: TRBV7-9
j_call: TRBJ2-4
clone_size: .
cdr3_nt: TGTGCCAGCAGCTTGGGTCAGGGCCTAGCCAAAAACATTCAGTACTTC
cdr3_aa: CASSLGQGLAKNIQYF

d_call: .
v_call: TRBV7-8
j_call: TRBJ2-1
clone_size: .
cdr3_nt: TGTGCCAGCAGACCGTCTAGCGCCGGTGAGCAGTTCTTC
cdr3_aa: CASRPSSAGEQFF

d_call: .
v_call: TRBV4-3
j_call: TRBJ1-1
clone_size: .
cdr3_nt: TGCGCCAGCAGCCAAGAGTCATGGGGCACTGAAGCTTTCTTT
cdr3_aa: CASSQESWGTEAFF

d_call: .
v_call: TRBV5-6
j_call: TRBJ1-1
clone_size: .
cdr3_nt: TGTGCCAGCAGCCAACAGGGGAACACTGAAGCTTTCTTT
cdr3_aa: CASSQQGNTEAFF

d_call: .
v_call: TRBV9
j_call: TRBJ1-6
clone_size: .
cdr3_nt: TGTGCCAGCAGCGTAAGTCCAGATTTAGATTCACCCCTCCACTTT
cdr3_aa: CASSVSPDLDSPLHF

d_call: .
v_call: TRBV6-6
j_call: TRBJ1-4
clone_size: .
cdr3_nt: TGTGCCAGCAGTTACAATGGCCAGGAGGAAAAACTGTTTTTT
cdr3_aa: CASSYNGQEEKLFF

d_call: .
v_call: TRBV5-1
j_call: TRBJ2-1
clone_size: .
cdr3_nt: TGCGCCAGCAGCTTGCTCAGCGGGCAGGGGTTCAATGAGCAGTTCTTC
cdr3_aa: CASSLLSGQGFNEQFF

d_call: .
v_call: TRBV6-5
j_call: TRBJ2-1
clone_size: .
cdr3_nt: TGTGCCAGCAACTCCCGGGGGCTATACTACAATGAGCAGTTCTTC
cdr3_aa: CASNSRGLYYNEQFF

d_call: TRBD1
v_call: TRBV13
j_call: TRBJ1-1
clone_size: .
cdr3_nt: TGTGCCAGCAGCATTGGGACAGGGTGGACTGAAGCTTTCTTT
cdr3_aa: CASSIGTGWTEAFF

d_call: TRBD1
v_call: TRBV28
j_call: TRBJ1-5
clone_size: .
cdr3_nt: TGTGCCAGCAGTTTCCTAGGACAGGGAACTAATCAGCCCCAGCATTTT
cdr3_aa: CASSFLGQGTNQPQHF

d_call: .
v_call: TRBV9
j_call: TRBJ2-5
clone_size: .
cdr3_nt: TGTGCCAGCACCCAGGGCGGGGGCCGCCAAGAGACCCAGTACTTC
cdr3_aa: CASTQGGGRQETQYF

d_call: .
v_call: TRBV27
j_call: TRBJ1-1
clone_size: .
cdr3_nt: TGTGCCAGCAGTCTAAACGCCGGGAGAGGTACTGAAGCTTTCTTT
cdr3_aa: CASSLNAGRGTEAFF

d_call: TRBD2
v_call: TRBV2
j_call: TRBJ2-4
clone_size: .
cdr3_nt: TGTGCCGGAACCCGAGCGGGGACCAAAAACATTCAGTACTTC
cdr3_aa: CAGTRAGTKNIQYF

d_call: .
v_call: TRBV5-1
j_call: TRBJ2-3
clone_size: .
cdr3_nt: TGCGCCAGCAGCTCGTTCGGTGTCACTACGCAGTATTTT
cdr3_aa: CASSSFGVTTQYF

d_call: .
v_call: TRBV5-5
j_call: TRBJ1-1
clone_size: .
cdr3_nt: TGTGCCAGCACCTTACAGGATATGAACACTGAAGCTTTCTTT
cdr3_aa: CASTLQDMNTEAFF

d_call: TRBD1
v_call: TRBV7-9
j_call: TRBJ2-7
clone_size: few
cdr3_nt: TGTGCCAGCATCCCCCTTGGGACAGCCGCTAGTGAGCAGTACTTC
cdr3_aa: CASIPLGTAASEQYF

d_call: .
v_call: TRBV19
j_call: TRBJ1-1
clone_size: once
cdr3_nt: TGTGCCAGTAGTATAGCCCCCGACAGGGAAGCTTTCTTT
cdr3_aa: CASSIAPDREAFF

d_call: TRBD2
v_call: TRBV3-1/TRBV3-2
j_call: TRBJ2-2
clone_size: once
cdr3_nt: TGTGCCAGCAGCCGGACACCGGGACTAGCGGGAGGGCAGGTCGGGGAGCTGTTTTTT
cdr3_aa: CASSRTPGLAGGQVGELFF

d_call: .
v_call: TRBV11-3
j_call: TRBJ2-2
clone_size: .
cdr3_nt: TGTGCCAGCAGCTTAAGACTGCACACCGGGGAGCTGTTTTTT
cdr3_aa: CASSLRLHTGELFF

d_call: .
v_call: TRBV10-3
j_call: TRBJ2-3
clone_size: .
cdr3_nt: TGTGCCATCAGTGTCCCCGGGCCCAGCACAGATACGCAGTATTTT
cdr3_aa: CAISVPGPSTDTQYF

d_call: .
v_call: TRBV15
j_call: TRBJ1-5
clone_size: .
cdr3_nt: TGTGCCACCAGCGCGACGGTCAATCAGCCCCAGCATTTT
cdr3_aa: CATSATVNQPQHF